This TCR beta chain was identified during a study of blood T cells in healthy people across ages (dated by TCRdb to the mid-2010s). Looking at the study overall: Template switching captured roughly one uniquely barcoded TCR beta cDNA molecule per two T cells in model experiments. Age-related changes in TCR beta repertoire diversity were measured in the study by deep sequencing normalized with unique cDNA molecular identifiers. Four age groups were formed from the donors: young (average approximately 15 years), middle-aged (roughly 38), aged (roughly 59) and long-lived (around 82). To avoid experimental bias, donors of different ages were distributed randomly across sequencing lanes. For two donors (one aged 18 to 29 and one aged 80 or older), the study analyzed two additional independent replicas of 1 million unique cDNA reads from the same blood draw.

The research as a whole found: Compared with the aged group, the long-lived group had more naive CD4+ T cells, fewer expanded clones and increased TCR diversity, a pattern suggesting age selection. Estimates of total diversity based on one million sequenced T cells were considered lower bounds and underestimates. Donor CMV infection status was unknown, potentially confounding age-related changes in expanded clonotypes. There was a strong correlation between observed TCR beta diversity and the percentage of naive T cells measured by flow cytometry. Bulk unsorted PBMC profiling prevented conclusive comparison of naive and antigen-experienced compartments. As age increased, observed TCR beta diversity per million T cells dropped in a roughly linear way, and a significant reduction was already evident by age 40.

This clonotype was detected a few times. The specificity of this receptor is unknown. No qualities accompany the bases; no much larger clone lies one base away. Systemically healthy Caucasian individuals from Russia, approximately 39 in total and aged roughly 6 to 95 years, were included as donors. Each donor gave about 9.7 milliliters of peripheral blood, drawn into EDTA-treated Vacutainer tubes. Ficoll-Paque density-gradient centrifugation was used to isolate PBMCs, with at least 6 million per sample. Trizol reagent was used to extract total RNA from PBMCs, with at least 5 micrograms per sample. For every donor, flow cytometry on a PBMC aliquot measured the percentage of naive CD45RAhigh/CD27high T cells. The receptor library was made with 5' RACE. Sequenced using an Illumina HiSeq 2500. A second PCR of about 7 to 12 cycles was performed with a sample-barcoded 5' primer and a J-beta primer mix. A template-switch 5' adaptor carrying 12 random nucleotides introduced a unique molecular identifier onto each TCR beta cDNA molecule. Each sample yielded at least 3 million CDR3-containing paired-end reads. The Mint cDNA synthesis kit, primed by a TRBC-specific oligonucleotide, was used to synthesize first-strand cDNA from all RNA. After uracil-DNA glycosylase treatment, a first 18-cycle PCR used universal primers M1SS and BC2_uni_R on all cDNA. For the original study's pipeline: For normalization, 1 million high-quality reads, each with a distinct molecular identifier, were randomly selected from each sample. Reads with shared molecular identifiers were discarded instead of being binned into consensus sequences. MiTCR, run with a Q25 quality threshold and the strictest error-elimination algorithm, handled CDR3 identification, clonotype clustering and error correction. Lower-bound total TCR beta diversity was estimated with a nonparametric unseen species model using Euler transformation. The public reads were reprocessed in TCRdb via fastp at Q25 and MiXCR, keeping in-frame beta chains. Each record represents a unique CDR3 protein, reported with the most common genes and DNA among its rows. TCRdb's processing, not the authors', yielded these V and J calls. Recorded for this sample are about 730,000 distinct CDR3 sequences; roughly 45% of them occurred a single time. The top ten constitute 20% to 25% of the sample.

The origin of this receptor is a woman in her fifties or sixties in good health. Sequencing was carried out using blood.

DNA sequence: TGCAGCCCCTTCGGCACGGGAGGCACTGAAGCTTTCTTT. Its product reads: CSPFGTGGTEAFF. The chain was built from TRBV29-1 and TRBJ1-1; the D gene is unclear. CDR1 and CDR2 are read off the germline V gene as SQVTM and ANQGSEA. A distance of 17 bases separates the germline ends of V and J, which lose 8 bases and 4 bases respectively. Counted from cysteine to phenylalanine, this CDR3 has 13 amino acids. Kept here is only the CDR3 DNA, which spans 39 bases and is read in frame from base 1. The full variable domain, completed from the reference TRBV29-1 and TRBJ1-1 proteins outside the CDR3, reads SAVISQKPSRDICQRGTSLTIQCQVDSQVTMMFWYRQQPGQSLTLIATANQGSEATYESGFVIDKFPISRPNLTFSTLTVSNMSPEDSSIYLCSPFGTGGTEAFFGQGTRLTVV.